Below are 17 T cell receptor beta chains sequenced from a single sample in a study of blood T cells in healthy people across ages (dated by TCRdb to the mid-2010s). Library preparation employed 5' RACE. Sequencer: Illumina HiSeq 2500. The second PCR ran for roughly 6 to 11 cycles and used a J-beta primer mix along with a sample-barcoded 5' primer. The public reads were reanalyzed by TCRdb: fastp trimming at Q25, MiXCR alignment, in-frame beta chains only. Rows are combined by CDR3 protein, so each entry shows the most common genes and DNA. Counted in this sample were just under 750,000 distinct CDR3 sequences; 22% of them appeared once. The ten largest clones capture around a fifth of the sample. The sequenced sample consisted of blood. These receptors were obtained from a man aged 65 to 85 in good health.

The gene calls are TRBV5-1 and TRBJ1-1; no definite D call. Germline V gene lookup returns CDR1 SGHRS and CDR2 YFSETQ. V lost 2 bases to trimming and J lost 3 bases, with 11 bases between them. The length of the CDR3 is 14 residues. Here the CDR3 reads CASSFSTRDTEAFF. The CDR3 DNA reads TGCGCCAGCAGCTTCTCAACACGGGACACTGAAGCTTTCTTT.

The table lists this clonotype with a few counts. The rearrangement links TRBV4-3 to TRBJ2-5; D may match TRBD1 or TRBD2 (5 bases each). This CDR3 is 14 amino acids long. V lost 1 base to trimming and J lost 5 bases, with 11 bases between them. Germline V lookup: CDR1 LGHNA, CDR2 YSLEER. The DNA for the CDR3 is TGCGCCAGCAGCCAAGTCATAGGGGAGGAGACCCAGTACTTC. It is translated as CASSQVIGEETQYF.

This chain connects TRBV27 to TRBJ2-1; D is unresolved. CDR3 length: 14 amino acids. Germline values: CDR1 MNHEY, CDR2 SMNVEV (reference sequence). V lost 3 bases and J 8 bases, leaving 14 bases between the germline ends. DNA of the CDR3: TGTGCCAGCAGTTTTGGCCCCGCGCGCGATGAGCAGTTCTTC. This gives the protein CASSFGPARDEQFF.

This clonotype appeared a few times. The V and J genes are TRBV5-6 and TRBJ1-1; possible D gene TRBD1, 6 bases. Germline CDR1 reads SGHDT; CDR2 reads YYEEEE. This CDR3 is built from 17 residues. V lost 4 bases and J 1 base, leaving 20 bases between the germline ends. In DNA, the CDR3 is TGTGCCAGCAGCCCTCCCCCCGGGGGGCGTCGGAACACTGAAGCTTTCTTT. Amino acids: CASSPPPGGRRNTEAFF.

CDR3 DNA sequence: TGCAGTGCTAGACCTCTCCATCGGGGCACTAGCGGGGTTAAAGCGCAAGAGACCCAGTACTTC. Protein product: CSARPLHRGTSGVKAQETQYF. The J gene is TRBJ2-1, the V gene TRBV20-1; 10 bases agree with TRBD2. With the DNA end fitting TRBJ2-5 better, the J assignment may be wrong. Looked up from germline, CDR1 is DFQATT and CDR2 is SNEGSKA (reference sequence). This CDR3 comprises 21 residues.

This sequence joins TRBV18 and TRBJ1-5; D not certain. The germline gives CDR1 KGHSH, CDR2 LQKENI. The CDR3 loop spans 13 amino acids. The V end was cut by 3 bases, the J end by 8 bases, with 11 bases between. The CDR3, as DNA: TGTGCCAGCTCACCGGGGATTGAGGAGCCCCAGCATTTT. Translation gives CASSPGIEEPQHF.

The chain recombines TRBV6-4 with TRBJ2-5; D is unclear. The J call may be wrong; the DNA end is better matched by TRBJ2-1. The CDR3 sequence is 12 residues long. Germline V gene sequence: CDR1 MRHNA, CDR2 SNTAGT. In nucleotides, the CDR3 is TGTGCCAGAGCTTGGGTTCAGGATGAGCAGTTCTTC. Amino acid sequence: CARAWVQDEQFF.

Turning to this clonotype: One end of the junction varies from germline; a read error may be responsible. The chain carries TRBV9 and TRBJ2-7; TRBD2 matches at 13 bases. The CDR3 is made up of 13 amino acids. Per the germline V gene, CDR1 is SGDLS and CDR2 is YYNGEE. The CDR3 here is CASSPRTSGGTVF. The CDR3 DNA is TGTGCCAGCAGCCCCCGGACTAGCGGGGGAACCGTCTTC.

This clonotype was observed a handful of times. The V call is TRBV5-1, the J call TRBJ2-5, with a weak D call TRBD1 (6 bases). The J call is uncertain, as TRBJ2-7 better fits the DNA end. The CDR3 has 15 amino acids. Per germline, CDR1 SGHRS and CDR2 YFSETQ. This chain's CDR3 is CASSLSGTLSYEQYF. The CDR3 coding sequence is TGCGCCAGCAGCCTTTCCGGGACACTCTCCTACGAGCAGTACTTC.

This clonotype has only a few counts. The chain combines TRBV29-1 with TRBJ1-5, with D unresolved. Between the trimmed V and J ends, which lost 1 base and 0 bases, there was a span of 4 bases. CDR1 SQVTM and CDR2 ANQGSEA come from the germline V gene. The CDR3 sequence is 13 residues long. The chain's CDR3 is CSVEGDSNQPQHF. The DNA of the CDR3 is TGCAGCGTTGAAGGAGATAGCAATCAGCCCCAGCATTTT. Filled out from reference TRBV29-1 and TRBJ1-5, the complete variable domain reads SAVISQKPSRDICQRGTSLTIQCQVDSQVTMMFWYRQQPGQSLTLIATANQGSEATYESGFVIDKFPISRPNLTFSTLTVSNMSPEDSSIYLCSVEGDSNQPQHFGDGTRLSIL.

Only a few counts were recorded for this clonotype. The chain employs TRBV2 and TRBJ2-2, with D perhaps matching TRBD2 (6 bases). The germline CDR1 and CDR2 sequences are SNHLY and FYNNEI. The length of the CDR3 is 15 residues. Trimming stripped 8 bases from V and 1 base from J, with 14 bases between. CDR3 sequence (DNA): TGTGCCAGCGGAACCGGGACTCAGAACACCGGGGAGCTGTTTTTT. Translation gives CASGTGTQNTGELFF. Drawing the rest from reference TRBV2 and TRBJ2-2, the complete variable domain is EPEVTQTPSHQVTQMGQEVILRCVPISNHLYFYWYRQILGQKVEFLVSFYNNEISEKSEIFDDQFSVERPDGSNFTLKIRSTKLEDSAMYFCASGTGTQNTGELFFGEGSRLTVL.

This clonotype turned up a few times. Here the CDR3 DNA reads TGCAGCGTTGAAGATCTTAACGGTAGATATGGCTACACCTTC. Its translation is CSVEDLNGRYGYTF. V is TRBV29-1 and J is TRBJ1-2, with D uncertain. The V gene lost 0 bases and the J gene lost 5 bases, with 13 bases spanning the gap. Germline CDR1 reads SQVTM; CDR2 reads ANQGSEA. The length of the CDR3 is 14 residues.

This clonotype has ten or more counts. The chain has TRBV7-8 and TRBJ2-1; 9 bases are shared with TRBD2. Germline assignment: CDR1 SGHVS and CDR2 FQNEAQ. The V gene end was trimmed by 1 base and the J gene end by 7 bases; junction bases not matched to a gene: 11. This CDR3 is 17 amino acids long. For the CDR3, the DNA is TGTGCCAGCAGCTTAGGGGGGTCTAGCGGGACTATGAATGAGCAGTTCTTC. The encoded protein is CASSLGGSSGTMNEQFF.

The chain uses TRBV5-1 and TRBJ1-2, with D perhaps TRBD1 (5 bases). The CDR3 totals 13 residues. The V end lost 0 bases, the J end lost 8 bases, and 11 bases lay between the germline ends. CDR1 and CDR2 (germline): SGHRS, YFSETQ. The CDR3 reads CASSLAGGVGYTF. The CDR3 DNA reads TGCGCCAGCAGCTTGGCCGGAGGGGTAGGCTACACCTTC.

There are a few counts of this clonotype. The chain couples TRBV7-8 to TRBJ2-1, with 8 bases identical to TRBD1. Germline V lookup: CDR1 SGHVS, CDR2 FQNEAQ. The CDR3 is 16 amino acids. With V trimmed by 4 bases and J by 8 bases, 13 bases remained unmatched. CDR3 loop: CASSSPGQALRDEQFF. CDR3 nucleotide sequence: TGTGCCAGCAGCTCCCCGGGACAGGCATTGAGGGATGAGCAGTTCTTC.

The table lists this clonotype with many counts. The CDR3 bases are TGCGCCAGCAGCTTGGGGGGCGACAATCAGCCCCAGCATTTT. It encodes CASSLGGDNQPQHF. V usage is TRBV5-1 and J usage is TRBJ1-5; tentatively, D is TRBD1 (5 bases). Germline CDR1 SGHRS, CDR2 YFSETQ. The ends were cut back, 0 bases at V and 3 bases at J, with 7 bases in the middle. The CDR3 runs to 14 residues.

Only a few counts were recorded for this clonotype. The V call is TRBV21-1, the J call TRBJ2-5; TRBD2 was called by the table and not checked on the DNA. The J call may not be correct, given that the DNA end is closer to TRBJ2-7. TRBV21-1 is a listed pseudogene. The CDR3 sequence is 15 residues long. CDR3 sequence: CASSKETGGASEQYF. The CDR3 nucleotides are TGTGCCAGCAGCAAAGAGACCGGGGGGGCCTCCGAGCAGTACTTC.